These 14 T cell receptor beta chains came from one sample sequenced in a study of human T cells and chemical hapten exposure. TCRdb re-called the RACE reads with MiXCR, one entry per CDR3 protein. In the table there are under 300,000 distinct CDR3 sequences, 7.7% of which are singletons. Time point indicated: pre-sensitization, week 0. The treatment is: therapeutic diphenylcyclopropenone sensitization with weekly scalp DPC. Sequencing was performed on whole blood, taken in connection with sensitization to the hapten diphenylcyclopropenone (DPC). These receptors were taken from a man younger than 30 with alopecia areata. Some clones in this sample may be carry-over from other donors' samples.

The chain joins TRBV18 to TRBJ1-4; no reliable D call. The CDR3 loop spans 13 amino acids. V shed 6 bases and J shed 5 bases, with 10 bases lying between them. Germline lookup yields CDR1 KGHSH and CDR2 LQKENI. The CDR3 protein is CASSFTGNEKLFF. Here the CDR3 DNA reads TGTGCCAGCTCGTTTACCGGGAATGAAAAACTGTTTTTT.

In this sample, this clonotype turned up many times. The CDR3 sequence: CASSRKRGTEAFF. CDR3 in DNA: TGTGCCAGCAGCCGGAAGAGGGGAACTGAAGCTTTCTTT. The chain couples TRBV28 to TRBJ1-1, with a possible D match to TRBD1 (5 bases). This CDR3 has 13 amino acids. Trimming pared 6 bases from V and 5 bases from J, leaving 13 bases between. Germline lookup yields CDR1 MDHEN and CDR2 SYDVKM.

This chain connects TRBV7-9 to TRBJ2-1, with D possibly TRBD1 on 6 matching bases. V was clipped by 5 bases and J by 5 bases, with 19 bases between them. Per germline, CDR1 SEHNR and CDR2 FQNEAQ (reference sequence). The CDR3 length is 16 residues. In DNA, the CDR3 is TGTGCCAGCAGCCTCAGGTTTGGGGGCGCGAACAATGAGCAGTTCTTC. It yields the protein CASSLRFGGANNEQFF. The whole variable domain, filled in from reference TRBV7-9 and TRBJ2-1, reads DTGVSQNPRHKITKRGQNVTFRCDPISEHNRLYWYRQTLGQGPEFLTYFQNEAQLEKSRLLSDRFSAERPKGSFSTLEIQRTEQGDSAMYLCASSLRFGGANNEQFFGPGTRLTVL.

There are many counts of this clonotype. This chain uses TRBV11-2 with TRBJ1-2, with TRBD1 matching over 7 bases. The V gene's germline CDR1 is SGHAT and CDR2 FQNNGV. This CDR3 is built from 15 residues. J lost 7 bases, V lost 5 bases, and 13 bases had no gene match. Here the CDR3 DNA reads TGTGCCAGCAGCGATCACAGGGGCCGTCTTGGTGGCTACACCTTC. Its translation is CASSDHRGRLGGYTF.

This clonotype was seen only a few times. V is TRBV27 and J is TRBJ2-3, with D possibly TRBD1 on 6 matching bases. The V and J ends lost 2 bases and 6 bases respectively, with 12 bases between them. CDR3 length: 14 residues. CDR1 and CDR2 (germline): MNHEY, SMNVEV (reference sequence). DNA of the CDR3: TGTGCCAGCAGTTTAGAAGGGGGTACGGATACGCAGTATTTT. This codes for CASSLEGGTDTQYF.

The chain combines TRBV29-1 with TRBJ2-1; 11 bases are shared with TRBD2. The CDR3 is made up of 16 amino acids. CDR1 and CDR2 (germline): SQVTM, ANQGSEA. Trimming removed 0 bases from V and 7 bases from J; junction bases left unmatched: 8. CDR3 residues: CSVEDYSGGAPNEQFF. The CDR3 DNA reads TGCAGCGTTGAAGATTATAGCGGGGGGGCCCCGAATGAGCAGTTCTTC.

This sequence joins TRBV29-1 and TRBJ1-6; 7 bases are shared with TRBD1. V was clipped by 4 bases and J by 10 bases; unmatched bases: 10. This CDR3 spans 14 amino acids. Germline CDR1 reads SQVTM; CDR2 reads ANQGSEA. In nucleotides, the CDR3 is TGCAGCGTTGCGCCAGACAGGGCGGGCTCACCCCTCCACTTT. It encodes CSVAPDRAGSPLHF.

This clonotype was counted only a few times. This sequence joins TRBV4-3 and TRBJ1-2; 7 positions match TRBD1. Looked up from germline, CDR1 is LGHNA and CDR2 is YSLEER. The V segment lost 0 bases and the J segment 4 bases; nucleotides outside the gene matches: 8. The CDR3 has 16 amino acids. This CDR3 is CASSQESRRGVYGYTF. As DNA, the CDR3 is TGCGCCAGCAGCCAAGAATCTCGCAGGGGGGTCTATGGCTACACCTTC.

The sample holds a few counts of this clonotype. The rearrangement links TRBV20-1 to TRBJ2-7, with a possible D match to TRBD1 (5 bases). Germline V gene sequence: CDR1 DFQATT, CDR2 SNEGSKA (reference sequence). V was clipped by 3 bases and J by 3 bases, with 9 bases between them. The CDR3 has 12 residues. The CDR3 bases are TGCAGTGCTAGCCCGCAGGGCTACGAGCAGTACTTC. Translated: CSASPQGYEQYF.

This clonotype has only a few counts. The chain carries TRBV6-5 and TRBJ2-2; possible D gene TRBD1, 5 bases. Germline loops: CDR1 MNHEY, CDR2 SVGAGI. This CDR3 has 16 residues. The V and J ends lost 4 bases and 0 bases respectively, with 12 bases between them. CDR3 sequence reads: CASSLSTEPNTGELFF. Here the CDR3 DNA reads TGTGCCAGCAGTTTGTCGACAGAACCGAACACCGGGGAGCTGTTTTTT.

Ten or more counts support this clonotype. The J gene is TRBJ2-1, the V gene TRBV2; 7 bases align to TRBD2. The CDR3 totals 13 residues. V gave up 5 bases and J gave up 5 bases; unmatched junction bases: 3. The germline V gene has CDR1 SNHLY and CDR2 FYNNEI. The CDR3 loop is CASSSGTNNEQFF. The CDR3 DNA reads as TGTGCCAGCAGTTCCGGGACTAACAATGAGCAGTTCTTC. The entire variable domain, with the rest obtained from reference TRBV2 and TRBJ2-1, is as follows: EPEVTQTPSHQVTQMGQEVILRCVPISNHLYFYWYRQILGQKVEFLVSFYNNEISEKSEIFDDQFSVERPDGSNFTLKIRSTKLEDSAMYFCASSSGTNNEQFFGPGTRLTVL.

This clonotype has a handful of counts. This sequence joins TRBV4-3 and TRBJ2-2; TRBD1 agrees at 10 bases. This CDR3 comprises 15 residues. The V gene end was trimmed by 6 bases and the J gene end by 6 bases; junction bases not matched to a gene: 7. CDR1 is LGHNA and CDR2 is YSLEER in the germline V gene. The CDR3 coding sequence is TGCGCCAGCAGTCCGACAGGGGGCAGCGCCGGGGAGCTGTTTTTT. It translates to CASSPTGGSAGELFF.

The sample holds a few counts of this clonotype. The rearrangement links TRBV6-6 to TRBJ2-7; no firm D call. V was cut by 5 bases and J by 2 bases, with 10 bases left in between. From germline, CDR1 is MNHNY and CDR2 SVGAGI (reference sequence). The CDR3 sequence is 13 residues long. CDR3 in DNA: TGTGCCAGCAGTCCCAGACATACCTACGAGCAGTACGTC. Translated, it gives CASSPRHTYEQYV.

A few counts support this clonotype. The chain uses TRBV20-1 and TRBJ2-3; 9 nucleotides align to TRBD2. Germline V gene data show CDR1 as DFQATT and CDR2 as SNEGSKA (reference sequence). This CDR3 comprises 14 residues. The V and J ends lost 5 bases and 8 bases, in that order; junction bases with no gene match: 11. The CDR3, as DNA: TGCAGTGCTTCCGGGACTAGCATGAAGATTACGCAGTATTTT. Translating gives CSASGTSMKITQYF.